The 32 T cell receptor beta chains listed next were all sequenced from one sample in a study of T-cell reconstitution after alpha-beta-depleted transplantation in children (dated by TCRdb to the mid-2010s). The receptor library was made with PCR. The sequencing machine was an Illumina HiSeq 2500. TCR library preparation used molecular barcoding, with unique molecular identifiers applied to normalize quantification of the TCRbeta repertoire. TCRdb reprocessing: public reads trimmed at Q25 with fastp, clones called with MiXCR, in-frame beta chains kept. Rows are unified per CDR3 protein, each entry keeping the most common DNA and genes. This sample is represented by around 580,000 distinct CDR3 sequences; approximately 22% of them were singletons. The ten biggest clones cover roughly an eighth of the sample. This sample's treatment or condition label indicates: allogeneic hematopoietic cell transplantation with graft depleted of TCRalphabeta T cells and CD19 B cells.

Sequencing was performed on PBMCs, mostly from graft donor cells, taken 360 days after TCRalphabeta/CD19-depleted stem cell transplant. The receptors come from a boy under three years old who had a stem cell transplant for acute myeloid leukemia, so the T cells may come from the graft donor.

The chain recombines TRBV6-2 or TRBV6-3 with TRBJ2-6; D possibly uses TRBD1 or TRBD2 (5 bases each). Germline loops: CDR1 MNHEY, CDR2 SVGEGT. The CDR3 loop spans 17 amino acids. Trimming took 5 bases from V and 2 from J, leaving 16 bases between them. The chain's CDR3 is CASSAPPGRTGANVLTF. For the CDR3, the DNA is TGTGCCAGCAGTGCGCCACCGGGACGGACTGGGGCCAACGTCCTGACTTTC.

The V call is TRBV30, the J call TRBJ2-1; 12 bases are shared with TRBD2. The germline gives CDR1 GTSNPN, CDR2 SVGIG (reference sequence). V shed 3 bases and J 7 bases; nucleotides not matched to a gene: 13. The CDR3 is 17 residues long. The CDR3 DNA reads TGTGCCTGGAGCGCACTAGCGGGGGGACAATTTTATAATGAGCAGTTCTTC. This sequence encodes CAWSALAGGQFYNEQFF.

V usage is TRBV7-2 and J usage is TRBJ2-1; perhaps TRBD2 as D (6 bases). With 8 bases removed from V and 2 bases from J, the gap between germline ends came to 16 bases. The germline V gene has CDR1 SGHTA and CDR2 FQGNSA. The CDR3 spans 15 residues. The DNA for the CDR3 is TGTGCCAGCGTCGAGGGTCCGGGGGCCTACAATGAGCAGTTCTTC. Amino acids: CASVEGPGAYNEQFF. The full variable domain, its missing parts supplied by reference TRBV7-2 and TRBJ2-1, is GAGVSQSPSNKVTEKGKDVELRCDPISGHTALYWYRQSLGQGLEFLIYFQGNSAPDKSGLPSDRFSAERTGGSVSTLTIQRTQQEDSAVYLCASVEGPGAYNEQFFGPGTRLTVL.

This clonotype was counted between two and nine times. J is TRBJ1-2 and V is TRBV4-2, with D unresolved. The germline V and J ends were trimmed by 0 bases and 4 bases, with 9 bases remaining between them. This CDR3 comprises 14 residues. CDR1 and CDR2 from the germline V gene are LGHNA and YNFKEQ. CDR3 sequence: CASSQDTIAYGYTF. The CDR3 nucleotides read TGTGCCAGCAGCCAAGATACGATCGCCTATGGCTACACCTTC.

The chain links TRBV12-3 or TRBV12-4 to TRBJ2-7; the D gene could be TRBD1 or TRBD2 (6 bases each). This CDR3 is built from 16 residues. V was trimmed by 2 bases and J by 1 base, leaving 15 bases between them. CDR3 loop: CASSLSGQGRSYEQYF. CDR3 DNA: TGTGCCAGCAGTTTATCAGGTCAGGGGAGGTCCTACGAGCAGTACTTC.

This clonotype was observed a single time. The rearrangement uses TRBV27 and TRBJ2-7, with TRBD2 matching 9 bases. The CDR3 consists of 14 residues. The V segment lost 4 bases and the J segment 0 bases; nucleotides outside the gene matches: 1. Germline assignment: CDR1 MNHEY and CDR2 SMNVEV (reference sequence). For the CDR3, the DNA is TGTGCCAGCAGTTCTAGCGGGGTCTCCTACGAGCAGTACGTC. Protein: CASSSSGVSYEQYV.

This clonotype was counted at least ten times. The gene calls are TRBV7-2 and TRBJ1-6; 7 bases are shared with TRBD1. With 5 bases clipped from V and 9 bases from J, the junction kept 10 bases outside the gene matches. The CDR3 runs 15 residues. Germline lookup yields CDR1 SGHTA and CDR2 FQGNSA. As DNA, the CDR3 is TGTGCCAGCAGCCCTGAAGGGGGCATTAGTTCACCCCTCCACTTT. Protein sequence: CASSPEGGISSPLHF.

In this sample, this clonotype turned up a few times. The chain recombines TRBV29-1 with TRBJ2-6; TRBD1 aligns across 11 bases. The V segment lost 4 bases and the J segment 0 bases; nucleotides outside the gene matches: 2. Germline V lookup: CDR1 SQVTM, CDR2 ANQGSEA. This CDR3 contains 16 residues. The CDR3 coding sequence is TGCAGCGTTGGGGACAGGGGGTCCTCTGGGGCCAACGTCCTGACTTTC. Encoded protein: CSVGDRGSSGANVLTF.

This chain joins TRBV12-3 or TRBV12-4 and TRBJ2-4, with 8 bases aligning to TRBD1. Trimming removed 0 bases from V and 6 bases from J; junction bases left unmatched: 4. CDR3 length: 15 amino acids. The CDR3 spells CASSLAGTGGNIQYF. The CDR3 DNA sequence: TGTGCCAGCAGTTTAGCGGGGACAGGCGGAAACATTCAGTACTTC.

The chain's CDR3 is CASSQGVGRNTIYF. In DNA, the CDR3 is TGCGCCAGCAGCCAAGGTGTAGGGCGGAACACCATATATTTT. The gene calls are TRBV4-1 and TRBJ1-3; unclear D gene. CDR1 and CDR2 from the germline V gene are MGHRA and YSYEKL. V lost 1 base and J lost 7, with 11 bases in between. The CDR3 totals 14 residues.

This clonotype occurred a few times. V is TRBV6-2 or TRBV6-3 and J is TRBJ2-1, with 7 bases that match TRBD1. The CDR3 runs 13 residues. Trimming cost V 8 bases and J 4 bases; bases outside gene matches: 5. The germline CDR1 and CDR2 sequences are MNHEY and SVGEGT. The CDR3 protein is CASAGDSYNEQFF. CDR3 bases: TGTGCCAGCGCAGGGGACAGTTACAATGAGCAGTTCTTC.

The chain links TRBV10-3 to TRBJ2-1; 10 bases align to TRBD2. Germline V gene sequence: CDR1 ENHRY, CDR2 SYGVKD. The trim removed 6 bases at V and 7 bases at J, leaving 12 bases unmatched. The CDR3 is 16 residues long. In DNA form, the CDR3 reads TGTGCCATCAGCCCTCTGGAAGCGGGGGGGTCTAATGAGCAGTTCTTC. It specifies CAISPLEAGGSNEQFF.

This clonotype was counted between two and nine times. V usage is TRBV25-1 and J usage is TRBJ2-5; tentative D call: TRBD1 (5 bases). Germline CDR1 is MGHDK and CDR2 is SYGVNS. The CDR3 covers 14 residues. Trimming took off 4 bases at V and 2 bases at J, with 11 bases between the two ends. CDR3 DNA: TGTGCCAGCAGTGGCACCTACAGGCAAGAGACCCAGTACTTC. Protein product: CASSGTYRQETQYF.

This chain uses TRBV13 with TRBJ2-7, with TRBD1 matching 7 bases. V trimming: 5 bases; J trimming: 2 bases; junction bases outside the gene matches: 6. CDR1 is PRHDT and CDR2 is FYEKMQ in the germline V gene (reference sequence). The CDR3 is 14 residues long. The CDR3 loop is CASSTRQGTYEQYF. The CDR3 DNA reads TGTGCCAGCAGCACCAGACAGGGTACCTACGAGCAGTACTTC.

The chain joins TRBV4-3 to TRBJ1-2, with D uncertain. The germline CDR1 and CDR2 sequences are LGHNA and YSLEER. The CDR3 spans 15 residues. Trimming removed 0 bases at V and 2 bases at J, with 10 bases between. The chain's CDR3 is CASSQDMTPNYGYTF. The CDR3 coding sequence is TGCGCCAGCAGCCAAGATATGACACCGAACTATGGCTACACCTTC.

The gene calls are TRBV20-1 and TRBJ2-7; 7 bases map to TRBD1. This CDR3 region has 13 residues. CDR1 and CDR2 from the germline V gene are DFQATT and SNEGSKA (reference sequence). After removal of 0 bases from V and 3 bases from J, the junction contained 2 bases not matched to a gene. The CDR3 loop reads CSARDAGGYEQYF. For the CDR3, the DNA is TGCAGTGCTAGAGATGCAGGGGGCTACGAGCAGTACTTC.

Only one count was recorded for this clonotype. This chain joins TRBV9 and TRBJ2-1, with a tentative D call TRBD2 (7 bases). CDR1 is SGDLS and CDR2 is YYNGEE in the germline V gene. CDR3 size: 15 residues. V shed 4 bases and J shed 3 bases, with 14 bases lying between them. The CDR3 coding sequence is TGTGCCAGCAGCAAGGGGGGGGCTATCTACAATGAGCAGTTCTTC. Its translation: CASSKGGAIYNEQFF.

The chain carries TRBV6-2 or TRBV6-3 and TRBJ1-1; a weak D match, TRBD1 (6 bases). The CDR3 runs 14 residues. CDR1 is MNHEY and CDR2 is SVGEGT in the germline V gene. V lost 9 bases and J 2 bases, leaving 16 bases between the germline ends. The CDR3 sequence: CASGRGWDNTEAFF. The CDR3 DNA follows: TGTGCCAGTGGCAGGGGTTGGGACAACACTGAAGCTTTCTTT.

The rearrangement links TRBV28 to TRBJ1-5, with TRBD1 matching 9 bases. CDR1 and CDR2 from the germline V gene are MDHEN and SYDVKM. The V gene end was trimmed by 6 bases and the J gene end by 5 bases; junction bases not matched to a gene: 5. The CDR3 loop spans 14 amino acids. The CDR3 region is CASRPTGGHQPQHF. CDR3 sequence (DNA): TGTGCCAGCAGACCGACAGGGGGTCATCAGCCCCAGCATTTT.

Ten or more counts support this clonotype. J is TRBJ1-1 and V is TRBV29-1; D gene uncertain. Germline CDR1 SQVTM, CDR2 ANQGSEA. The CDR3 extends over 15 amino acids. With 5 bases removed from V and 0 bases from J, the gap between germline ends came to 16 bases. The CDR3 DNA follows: TGCAGCGTTTCCCCTCTAGGTCCTGTGAACACTGAAGCTTTCTTT. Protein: CSVSPLGPVNTEAFF.

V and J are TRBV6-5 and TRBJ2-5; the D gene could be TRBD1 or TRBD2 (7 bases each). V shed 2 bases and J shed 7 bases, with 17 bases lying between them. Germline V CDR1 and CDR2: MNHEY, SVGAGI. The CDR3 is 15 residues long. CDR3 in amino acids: CASSYTPTGRATQYF. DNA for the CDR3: TGTGCCAGCAGTTACACCCCGACAGGGAGGGCGACCCAGTACTTC.

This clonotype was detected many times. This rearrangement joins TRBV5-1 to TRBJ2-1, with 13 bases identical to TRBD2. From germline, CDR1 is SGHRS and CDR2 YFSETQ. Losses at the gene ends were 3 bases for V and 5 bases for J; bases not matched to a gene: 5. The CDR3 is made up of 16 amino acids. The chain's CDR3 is CASSSSGLAGNNEQFF. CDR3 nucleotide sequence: TGCGCCAGCAGCTCCTCGGGACTAGCGGGGAACAATGAGCAGTTCTTC.

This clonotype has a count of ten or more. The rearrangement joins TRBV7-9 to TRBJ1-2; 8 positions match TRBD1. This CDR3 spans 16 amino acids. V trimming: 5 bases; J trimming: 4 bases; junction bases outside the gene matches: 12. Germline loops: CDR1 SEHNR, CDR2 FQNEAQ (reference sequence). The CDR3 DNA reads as TGTGCCAGCAGCCCTACGGCGGCCAGGGGGCCCTATGGCTACACCTTC. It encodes CASSPTAARGPYGYTF.

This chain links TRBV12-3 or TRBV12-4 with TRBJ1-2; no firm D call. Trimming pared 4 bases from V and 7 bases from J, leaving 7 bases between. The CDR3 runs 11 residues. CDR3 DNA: TGTGCCAGCAGTTCCTTCCCTGGCTACACCTTC. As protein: CASSSFPGYTF.

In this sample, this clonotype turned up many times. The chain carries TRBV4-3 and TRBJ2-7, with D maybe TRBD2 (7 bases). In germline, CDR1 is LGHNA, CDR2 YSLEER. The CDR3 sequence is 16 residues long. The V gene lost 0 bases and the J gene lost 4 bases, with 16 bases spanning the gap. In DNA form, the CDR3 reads TGCGCCAGCAGCCAAGAGGGGGGGCAAGGCCCTTACGAGCAGTACTTC. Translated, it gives CASSQEGGQGPYEQYF.

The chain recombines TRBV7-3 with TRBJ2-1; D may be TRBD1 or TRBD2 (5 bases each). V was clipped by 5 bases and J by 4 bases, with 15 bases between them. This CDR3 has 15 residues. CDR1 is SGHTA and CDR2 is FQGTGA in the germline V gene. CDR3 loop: CASSPSGPKYNEQFF. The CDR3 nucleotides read TGTGCCAGCAGCCCCTCGGGACCAAAATACAATGAGCAGTTCTTC.

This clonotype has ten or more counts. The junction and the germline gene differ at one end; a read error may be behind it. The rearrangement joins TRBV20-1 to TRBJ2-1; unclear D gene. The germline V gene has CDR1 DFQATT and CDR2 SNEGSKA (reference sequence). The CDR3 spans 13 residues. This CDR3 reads CSASGPSHNEQFF. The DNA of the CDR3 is TGCAGTGCTAGCGGCCCCTCCCACAATGAGCAGTTCTTC.

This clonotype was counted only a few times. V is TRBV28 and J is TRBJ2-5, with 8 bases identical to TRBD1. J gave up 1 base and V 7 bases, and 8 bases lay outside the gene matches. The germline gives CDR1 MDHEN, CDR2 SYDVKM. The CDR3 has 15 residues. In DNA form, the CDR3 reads TGTGCCAGCACTTTGCCCGGGACAGGCCAAGAGACCCAGTACTTC. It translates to CASTLPGTGQETQYF.

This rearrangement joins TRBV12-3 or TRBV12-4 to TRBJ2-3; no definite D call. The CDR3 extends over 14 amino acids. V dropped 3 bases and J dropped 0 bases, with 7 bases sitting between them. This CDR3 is CASSFYGSTDTQYF. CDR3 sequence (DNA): TGTGCCAGCAGTTTTTATGGTAGCACAGATACGCAGTATTTT.

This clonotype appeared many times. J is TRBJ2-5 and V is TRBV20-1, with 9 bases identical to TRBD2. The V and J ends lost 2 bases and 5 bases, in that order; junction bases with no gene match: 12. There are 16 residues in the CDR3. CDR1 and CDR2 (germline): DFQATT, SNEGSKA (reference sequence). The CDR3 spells CSARNSASGVRETQYF. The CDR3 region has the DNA TGCAGTGCTAGAAACTCGGCTAGCGGGGTGCGGGAGACCCAGTACTTC.

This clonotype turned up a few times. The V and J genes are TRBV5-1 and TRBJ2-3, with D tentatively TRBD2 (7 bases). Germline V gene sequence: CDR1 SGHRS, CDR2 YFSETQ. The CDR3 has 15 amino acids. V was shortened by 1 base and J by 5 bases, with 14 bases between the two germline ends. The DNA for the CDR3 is TGCGCCAGCAGCTTGAACGGGGGGCGGGAAGATACGCAGTATTTT. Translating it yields CASSLNGGREDTQYF.

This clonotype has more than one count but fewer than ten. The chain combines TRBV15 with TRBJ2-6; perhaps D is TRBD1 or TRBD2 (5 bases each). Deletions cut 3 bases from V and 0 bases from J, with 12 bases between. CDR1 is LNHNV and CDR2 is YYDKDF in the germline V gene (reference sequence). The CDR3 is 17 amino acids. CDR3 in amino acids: CATSSPGRRSGANVLTF. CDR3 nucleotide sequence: TGTGCCACCAGCAGCCCGGGACGTCGCTCTGGGGCCAACGTCCTGACTTTC.